The clone carrying this TCR beta chain appeared a few times. Its antigen is undetermined. Processing was applied to graft tissue in order to liberate intraepithelial and lamina propria lymphocytes. This entry belongs to a study of graft-versus-host responses after intestinal transplantation. Whole-study context: Multivisceral, liver-intestinal, or isolated intestinal grafts were transplanted into recipients. General study results and limits: Levels of circulating GvH clones at their peak were associated with early post-transplant HvG declines. GvH clones appeared in recipient marrow, some first in ileum or blood.

The CDR3 contains 11 residues. From germline, CDR1 is MNHNY and CDR2 SVGAGI (reference sequence). Between the trimmed V and J ends, which lost 10 bases and 8 bases, there was a span of 14 bases. Profiled with immunoSEQ multiplex PCR; TCRdb holds only in-frame clones, not every one. This repertoire shows 1,000 to 1,200 clones, under 80% found once; its top ten account for about 30%. The material was ileum tissue, obtained approximately 250 days after intestinal transplantation. The chain has TRBV6-6 and TRBJ1-2; tentatively, D is TRBD1 (6 bases). The clonotype comes from a human patient who received an intestinal transplant, so some T cells may come from the graft donor. DNA for the CDR3: TGTGCCACACAGGGAGTTGAGGGCTACACCTTC. Translation: CATQGVEGYTF.